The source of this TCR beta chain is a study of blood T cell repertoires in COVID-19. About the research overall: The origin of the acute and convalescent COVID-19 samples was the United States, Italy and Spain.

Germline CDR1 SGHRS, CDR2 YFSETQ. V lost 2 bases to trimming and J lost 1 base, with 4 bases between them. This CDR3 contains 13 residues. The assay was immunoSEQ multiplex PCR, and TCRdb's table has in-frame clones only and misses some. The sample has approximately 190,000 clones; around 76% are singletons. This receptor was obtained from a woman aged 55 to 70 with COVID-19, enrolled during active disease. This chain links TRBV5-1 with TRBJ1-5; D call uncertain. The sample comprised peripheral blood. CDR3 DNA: TGCGCCAGCAGCTTATCAAGCAATCAGCCCCAGCATTTT. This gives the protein CASSLSSNQPQHF.